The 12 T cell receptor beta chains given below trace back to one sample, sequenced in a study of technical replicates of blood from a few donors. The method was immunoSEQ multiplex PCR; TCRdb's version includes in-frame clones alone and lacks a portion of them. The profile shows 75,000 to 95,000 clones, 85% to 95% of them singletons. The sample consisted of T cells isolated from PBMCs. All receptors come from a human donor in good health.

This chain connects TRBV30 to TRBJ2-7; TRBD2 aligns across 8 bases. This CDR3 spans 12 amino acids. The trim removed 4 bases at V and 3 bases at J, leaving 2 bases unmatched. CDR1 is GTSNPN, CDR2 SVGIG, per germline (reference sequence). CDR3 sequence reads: CAWTGTSYEQYF. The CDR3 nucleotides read TGTGCCTGGACCGGGACTAGCTACGAGCAGTACTTC.

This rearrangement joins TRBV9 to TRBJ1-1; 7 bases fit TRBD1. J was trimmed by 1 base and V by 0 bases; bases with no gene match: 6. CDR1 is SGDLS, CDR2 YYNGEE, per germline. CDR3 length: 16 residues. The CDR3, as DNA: TGTGCCAGCAGCGTAGTAGGGAAGGGGGCGAACACTGAAGCTTTCTTT. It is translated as CASSVVGKGANTEAFF.

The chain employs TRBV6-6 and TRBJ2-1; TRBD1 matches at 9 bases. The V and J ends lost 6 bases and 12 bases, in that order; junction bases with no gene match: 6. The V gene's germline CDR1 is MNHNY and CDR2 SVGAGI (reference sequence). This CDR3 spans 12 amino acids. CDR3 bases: TGTGCCAGCAGCCCAGGGACAGGGAGGCAGTTCTTC. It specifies CASSPGTGRQFF.

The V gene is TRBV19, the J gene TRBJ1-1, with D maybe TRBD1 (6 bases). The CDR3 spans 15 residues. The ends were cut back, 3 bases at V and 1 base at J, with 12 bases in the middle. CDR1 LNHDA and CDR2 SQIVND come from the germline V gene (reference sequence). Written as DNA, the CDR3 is TGTGCCAGTAGTATCTCAGGGGCTGGGAACACTGAAGCTTTCTTT. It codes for CASSISGAGNTEAFF.

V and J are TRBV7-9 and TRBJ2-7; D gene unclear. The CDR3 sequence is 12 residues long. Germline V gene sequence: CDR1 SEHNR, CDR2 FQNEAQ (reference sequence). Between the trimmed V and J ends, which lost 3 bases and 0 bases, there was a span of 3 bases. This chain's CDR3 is CASSLSSYEQYF. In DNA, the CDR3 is TGTGCCAGCAGCTTGAGCTCCTACGAGCAGTACTTC.

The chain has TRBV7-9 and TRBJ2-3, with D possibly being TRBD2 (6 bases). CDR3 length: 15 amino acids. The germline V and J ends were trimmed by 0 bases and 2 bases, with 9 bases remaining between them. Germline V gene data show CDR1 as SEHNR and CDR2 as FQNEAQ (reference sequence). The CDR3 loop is CASSLAGGTTDTQYF. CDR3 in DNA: TGTGCCAGCAGCTTAGCTGGCGGGACCACAGATACGCAGTATTTT.

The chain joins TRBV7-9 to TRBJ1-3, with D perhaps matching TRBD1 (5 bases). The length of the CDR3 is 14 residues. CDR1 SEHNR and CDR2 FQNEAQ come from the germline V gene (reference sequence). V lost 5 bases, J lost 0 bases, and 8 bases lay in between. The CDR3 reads CASSPDNSGNTIYF. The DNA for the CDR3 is TGTGCCAGCAGCCCGGACAACTCTGGAAACACCATATATTTT. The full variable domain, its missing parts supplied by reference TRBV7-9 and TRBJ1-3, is DTGVSQNPRHKITKRGQNVTFRCDPISEHNRLYWYRQTLGQGPEFLTYFQNEAQLEKSRLLSDRFSAERPKGSFSTLEIQRTEQGDSAMYLCASSPDNSGNTIYFGEGSWLTVV.

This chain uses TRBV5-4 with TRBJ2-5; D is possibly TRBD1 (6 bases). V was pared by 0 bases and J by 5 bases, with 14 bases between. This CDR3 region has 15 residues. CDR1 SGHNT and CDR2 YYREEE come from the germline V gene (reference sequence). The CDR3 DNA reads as TGTGCCAGCAGCTTGGAGGCAGGGGCTGCGGAGACCCAGTACTTC. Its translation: CASSLEAGAAETQYF.

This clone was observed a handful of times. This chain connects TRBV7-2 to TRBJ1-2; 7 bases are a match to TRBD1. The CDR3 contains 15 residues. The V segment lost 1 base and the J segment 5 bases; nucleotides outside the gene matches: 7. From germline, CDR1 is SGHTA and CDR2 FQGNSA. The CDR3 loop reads CASSLVGTDNYGYTF. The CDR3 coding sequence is TGTGCCAGCAGCTTAGTAGGGACAGATAATTATGGCTACACCTTC.

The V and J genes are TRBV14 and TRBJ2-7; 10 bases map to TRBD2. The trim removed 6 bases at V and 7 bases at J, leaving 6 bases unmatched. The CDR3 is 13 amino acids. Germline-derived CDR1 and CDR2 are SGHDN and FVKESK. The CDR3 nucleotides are TGTGCCAGCAGTCTAGCGGGAGCGGGGGAGCAGTACTTC. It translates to CASSLAGAGEQYF.

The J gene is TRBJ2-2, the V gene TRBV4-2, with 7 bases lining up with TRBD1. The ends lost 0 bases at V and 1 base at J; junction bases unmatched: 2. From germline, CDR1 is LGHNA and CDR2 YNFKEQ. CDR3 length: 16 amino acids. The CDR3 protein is CASSQEGQWNTGELFF. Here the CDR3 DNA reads TGTGCCAGCAGCCAAGAGGGACAGTGGAACACCGGGGAGCTGTTTTTT.

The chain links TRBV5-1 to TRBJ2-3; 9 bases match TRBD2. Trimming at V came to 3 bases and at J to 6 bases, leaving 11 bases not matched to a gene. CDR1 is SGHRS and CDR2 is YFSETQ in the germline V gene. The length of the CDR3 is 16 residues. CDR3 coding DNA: TGCGCCAGCAGCTCGATGACTAGCGGAGGGGGGGATACGCAGTATTTT. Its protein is CASSSMTSGGGDTQYF.